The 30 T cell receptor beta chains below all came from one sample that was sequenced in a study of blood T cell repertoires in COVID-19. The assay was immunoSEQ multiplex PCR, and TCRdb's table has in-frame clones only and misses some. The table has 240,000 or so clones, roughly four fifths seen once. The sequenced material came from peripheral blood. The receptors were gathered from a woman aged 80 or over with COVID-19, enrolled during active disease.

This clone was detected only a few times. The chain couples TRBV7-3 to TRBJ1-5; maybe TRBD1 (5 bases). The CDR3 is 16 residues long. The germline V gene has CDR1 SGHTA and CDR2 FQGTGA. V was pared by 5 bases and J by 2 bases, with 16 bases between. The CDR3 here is CASSPRDGGGNQPQHF. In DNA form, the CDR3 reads TGTGCCAGCAGCCCCAGGGACGGAGGGGGCAATCAGCCCCAGCATTTT.

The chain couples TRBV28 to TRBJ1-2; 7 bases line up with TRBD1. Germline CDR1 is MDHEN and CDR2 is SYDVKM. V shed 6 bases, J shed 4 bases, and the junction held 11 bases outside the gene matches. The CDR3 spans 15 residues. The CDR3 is CASRPTGERGYGYTF. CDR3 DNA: TGTGCCAGCAGGCCAACAGGGGAGAGAGGCTATGGCTACACCTTC.

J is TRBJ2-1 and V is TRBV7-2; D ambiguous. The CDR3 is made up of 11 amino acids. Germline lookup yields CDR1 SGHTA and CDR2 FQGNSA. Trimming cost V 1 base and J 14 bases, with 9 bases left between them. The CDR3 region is CASSLGASKFF. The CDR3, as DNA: TGTGCCAGCAGCTTAGGAGCCTCTAAGTTCTTC.

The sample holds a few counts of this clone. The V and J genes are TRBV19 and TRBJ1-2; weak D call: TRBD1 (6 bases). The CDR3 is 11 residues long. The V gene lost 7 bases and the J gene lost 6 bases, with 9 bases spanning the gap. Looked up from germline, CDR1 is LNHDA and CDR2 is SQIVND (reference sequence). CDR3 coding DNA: TGTGCCAGTACACAGGGCCATGGCTACACCTTC. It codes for CASTQGHGYTF.

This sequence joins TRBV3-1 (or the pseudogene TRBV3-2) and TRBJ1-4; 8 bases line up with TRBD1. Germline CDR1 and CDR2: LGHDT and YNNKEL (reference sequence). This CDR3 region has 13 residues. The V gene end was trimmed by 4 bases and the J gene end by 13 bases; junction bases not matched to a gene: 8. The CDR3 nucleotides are TGTGCCAGCAGCCCCGACAGGGGTGGAAGACTGTTTTTT. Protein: CASSPDRGGRLFF.

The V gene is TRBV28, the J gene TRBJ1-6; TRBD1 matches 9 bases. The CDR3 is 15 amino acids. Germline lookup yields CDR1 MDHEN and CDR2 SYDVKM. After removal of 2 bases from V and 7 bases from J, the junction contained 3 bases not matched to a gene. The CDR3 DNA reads TGTGCCAGCAGTTTAACAGGGGGCTTGAATTCACCCCTCCACTTT. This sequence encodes CASSLTGGLNSPLHF.

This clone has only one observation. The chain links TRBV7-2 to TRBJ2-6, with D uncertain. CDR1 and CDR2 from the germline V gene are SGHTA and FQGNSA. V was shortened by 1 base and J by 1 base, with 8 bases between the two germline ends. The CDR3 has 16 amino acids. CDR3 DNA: TGTGCCAGCAGCTTAGGCCCGGGTTCTGGGGCCAACGTCCTGACTTTC. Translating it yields CASSLGPGSGANVLTF.

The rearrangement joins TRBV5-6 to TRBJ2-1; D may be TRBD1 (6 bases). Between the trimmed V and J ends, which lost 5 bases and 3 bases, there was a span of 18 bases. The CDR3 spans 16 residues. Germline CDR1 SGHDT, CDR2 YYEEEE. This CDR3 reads CASSWRQVRGYNEQFF. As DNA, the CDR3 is TGTGCCAGCAGTTGGAGACAGGTCCGTGGCTACAATGAGCAGTTCTTC.

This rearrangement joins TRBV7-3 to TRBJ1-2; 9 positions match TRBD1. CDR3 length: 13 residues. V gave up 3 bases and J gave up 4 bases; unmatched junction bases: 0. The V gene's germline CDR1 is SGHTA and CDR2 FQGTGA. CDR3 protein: CASSLTGGYGYTF. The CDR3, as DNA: TGTGCCAGCAGCTTGACAGGGGGCTATGGCTACACCTTC.

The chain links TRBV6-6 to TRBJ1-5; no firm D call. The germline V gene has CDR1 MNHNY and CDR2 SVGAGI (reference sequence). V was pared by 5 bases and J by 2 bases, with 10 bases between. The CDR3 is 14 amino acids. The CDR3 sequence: CASSTSQGNQPQHF. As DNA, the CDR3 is TGTGCCAGCAGTACGTCTCAGGGCAATCAGCCCCAGCATTTT.

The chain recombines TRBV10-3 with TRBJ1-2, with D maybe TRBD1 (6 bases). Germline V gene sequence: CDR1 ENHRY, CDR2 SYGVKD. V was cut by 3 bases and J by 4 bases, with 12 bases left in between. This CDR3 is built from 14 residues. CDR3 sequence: CAISDPTGIYGYTF. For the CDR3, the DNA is TGTGCCATCAGTGACCCAACAGGGATCTATGGCTACACCTTC.

For the CDR3, the DNA is TGTGCCAGCAGTTACCGGCGGCAGGACAACTCAAAACTGTTTTTT. As protein: CASSYRRQDNSKLFF. The V call is TRBV6-2 or TRBV6-3, the J call TRBJ1-4; maybe TRBD1 (5 bases). Germline V lookup: CDR1 MNHEY, CDR2 SVGEGT. Trimming left V 2 bases short and J 10 bases short, with 17 bases between. The CDR3 is 15 amino acids.

This CDR3 reads CASSDPGQVSGNTIYF. In DNA, the CDR3 is TGTGCCAGCAGTGATCCAGGACAGGTCTCTGGAAACACCATATATTTT. V usage is TRBV2 and J usage is TRBJ1-3; 7 positions match TRBD1. V was clipped by 3 bases and J by 0 bases; unmatched bases: 5. The germline V gene has CDR1 SNHLY and CDR2 FYNNEI. The CDR3 loop spans 16 amino acids.

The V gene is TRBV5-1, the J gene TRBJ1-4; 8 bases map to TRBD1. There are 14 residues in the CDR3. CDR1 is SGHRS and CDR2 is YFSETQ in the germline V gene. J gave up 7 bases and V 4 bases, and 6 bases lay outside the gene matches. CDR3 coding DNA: TGCGCCAGCAGCGGCGGAACAGGGGGTGAAAAACTGTTTTTT. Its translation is CASSGGTGGEKLFF.

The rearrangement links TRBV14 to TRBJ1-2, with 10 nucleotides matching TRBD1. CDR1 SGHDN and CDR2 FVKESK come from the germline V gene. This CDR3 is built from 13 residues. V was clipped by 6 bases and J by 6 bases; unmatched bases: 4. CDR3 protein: CASRDRGHNGYTF. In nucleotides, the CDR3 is TGTGCCAGCAGAGACAGGGGGCATAATGGCTACACCTTC.

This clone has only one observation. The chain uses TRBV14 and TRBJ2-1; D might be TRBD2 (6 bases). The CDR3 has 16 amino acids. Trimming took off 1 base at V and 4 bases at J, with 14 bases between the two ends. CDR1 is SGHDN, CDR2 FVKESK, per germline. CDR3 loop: CASSQGQLASYNEQFF. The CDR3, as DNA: TGTGCCAGCAGCCAAGGTCAACTAGCCTCGTACAATGAGCAGTTCTTC.

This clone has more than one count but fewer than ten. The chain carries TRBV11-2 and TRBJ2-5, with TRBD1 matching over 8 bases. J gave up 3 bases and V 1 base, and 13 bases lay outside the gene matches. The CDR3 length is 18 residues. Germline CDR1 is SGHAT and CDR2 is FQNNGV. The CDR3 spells CASSLVLSQGAKEETQYF. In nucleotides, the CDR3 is TGTGCCAGCAGCTTAGTTTTGAGCCAGGGGGCAAAGGAAGAGACCCAGTACTTC.

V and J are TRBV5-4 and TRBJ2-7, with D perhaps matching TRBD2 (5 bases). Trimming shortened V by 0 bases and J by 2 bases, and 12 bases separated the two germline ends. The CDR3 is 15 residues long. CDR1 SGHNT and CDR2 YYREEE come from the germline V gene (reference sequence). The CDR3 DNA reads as TGTGCCAGCAGCTTGGGGCCAGCGGCCACCTACGAGCAGTACTTC. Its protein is CASSLGPAATYEQYF.

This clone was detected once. The CDR3, as DNA: TGTGCCAGCAGCTTCCCCGGGACTAATGAGCAGTTCTTC. Its protein product is CASSFPGTNEQFF. This chain joins TRBV7-3 and TRBJ2-1; D is perhaps TRBD2 (6 bases). The CDR3 contains 13 residues. Trimming removed 3 bases at V and 7 bases at J, with 10 bases between. Germline CDR1 and CDR2: SGHTA and FQGTGA. Full variable domain (rest looked up from reference TRBV7-3 and TRBJ2-1): GAGVSQTPSNKVTEKGKYVELRCDPISGHTALYWYRQSLGQGPEFLIYFQGTGAADDSGLPNDRFFAVRPEGSVSTLKIQRTERGDSAVYLCASSFPGTNEQFFGPGTRLTVL.

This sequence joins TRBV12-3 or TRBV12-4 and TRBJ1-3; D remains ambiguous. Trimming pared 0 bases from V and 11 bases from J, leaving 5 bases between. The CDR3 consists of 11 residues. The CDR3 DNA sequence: TGTGCCAGCAGTTTAGCGGCAGCCATATATTTT. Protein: CASSLAAAIYF.

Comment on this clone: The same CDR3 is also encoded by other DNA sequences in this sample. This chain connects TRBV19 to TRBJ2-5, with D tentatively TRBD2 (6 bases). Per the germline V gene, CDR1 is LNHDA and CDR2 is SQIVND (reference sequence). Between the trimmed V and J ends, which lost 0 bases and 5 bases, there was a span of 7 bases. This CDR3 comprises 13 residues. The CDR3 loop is CASSIDRGETQYF. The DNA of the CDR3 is TGTGCCAGTAGTATAGATCGGGGGGAGACCCAGTACTTC.

In DNA, the CDR3 is TGTGCCAGCAGTCCCCGGGGACAGGTAAACTACGAGCAGTACTTC. This encodes CASSPRGQVNYEQYF. The rearrangement links TRBV6-2 or TRBV6-3 to TRBJ2-7; 8 bases map to TRBD1. The CDR3 is made up of 15 amino acids. V dropped 5 bases and J dropped 3; count of bases not matched to a gene: 9. The germline V gene encodes CDR1 MNHEY and CDR2 SVGEGT.

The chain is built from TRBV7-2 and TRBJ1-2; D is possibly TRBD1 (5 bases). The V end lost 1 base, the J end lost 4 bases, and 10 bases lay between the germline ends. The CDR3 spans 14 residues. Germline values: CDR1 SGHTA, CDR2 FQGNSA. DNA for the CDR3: TGTGCCAGCAGCTTAGATACCAGGGTCTATGGCTACACCTTC. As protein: CASSLDTRVYGYTF.

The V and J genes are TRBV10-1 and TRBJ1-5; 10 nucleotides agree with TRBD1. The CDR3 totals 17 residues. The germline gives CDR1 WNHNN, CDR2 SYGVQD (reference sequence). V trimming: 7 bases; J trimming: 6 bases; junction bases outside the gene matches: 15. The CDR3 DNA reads TGCGCCAGCACTCAGACCACCGGGACAGGGGAGGTTCAGCCCCAGCATTTT. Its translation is CASTQTTGTGEVQPQHF.

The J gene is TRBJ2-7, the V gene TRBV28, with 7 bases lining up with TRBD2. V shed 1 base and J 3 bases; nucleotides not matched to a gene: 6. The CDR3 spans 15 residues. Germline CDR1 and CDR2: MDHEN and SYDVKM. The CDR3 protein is CASSLSSGADYEQYF. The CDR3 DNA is TGTGCCAGCAGTTTATCTAGCGGAGCAGACTACGAGCAGTACTTC. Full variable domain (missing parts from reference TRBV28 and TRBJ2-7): DVKVTQSSRYLVKRTGEKVFLECVQDMDHENMFWYRQDPGLGLRLIYFSYDVKMKEKGDIPEGYSVSREKKERFSLILESASTNQTSMYLCASSLSSGADYEQYFGPGTRLTVT.

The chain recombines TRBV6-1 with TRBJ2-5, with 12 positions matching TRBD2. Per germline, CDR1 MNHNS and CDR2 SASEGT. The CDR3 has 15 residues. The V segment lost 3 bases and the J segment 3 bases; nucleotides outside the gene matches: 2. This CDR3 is CASSDPSGGEETQYF. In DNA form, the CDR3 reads TGTGCCAGCAGTGATCCTAGCGGGGGGGAAGAGACCCAGTACTTC.

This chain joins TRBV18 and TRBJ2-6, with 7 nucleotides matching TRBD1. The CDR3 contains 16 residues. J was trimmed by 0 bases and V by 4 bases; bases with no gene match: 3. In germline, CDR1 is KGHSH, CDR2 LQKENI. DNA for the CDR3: TGTGCCAGCTCACGTTCAGGGGGCTCTGGGGCCAACGTCCTGACTTTC. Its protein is CASSRSGGSGANVLTF.

CDR3 sequence reads: CASSEQGNEQFF. The CDR3 region has the DNA TGCGCCAGCAGTGAGCAGGGCAATGAGCAGTTCTTC. The chain employs TRBV10-1 and TRBJ2-1; TRBD1 is a possible D gene (5 bases). V lost 2 bases and J 6 bases, leaving 5 bases between the germline ends. Germline-derived CDR1 and CDR2 are WNHNN and SYGVQD (reference sequence). The CDR3 spans 12 residues.

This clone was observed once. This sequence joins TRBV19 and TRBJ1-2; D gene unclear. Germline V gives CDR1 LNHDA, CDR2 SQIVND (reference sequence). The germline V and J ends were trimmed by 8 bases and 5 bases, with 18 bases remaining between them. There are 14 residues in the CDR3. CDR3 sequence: CASGSGGKEYGYTF. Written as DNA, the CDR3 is TGTGCCAGTGGGTCAGGAGGGAAGGAATATGGCTACACCTTC.

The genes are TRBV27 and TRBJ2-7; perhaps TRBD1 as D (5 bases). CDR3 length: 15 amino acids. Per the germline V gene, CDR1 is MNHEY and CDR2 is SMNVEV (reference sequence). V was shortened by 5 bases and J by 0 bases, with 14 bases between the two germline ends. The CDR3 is CASSQSDKSSYEQYF. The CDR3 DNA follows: TGTGCCAGCAGTCAATCGGACAAGAGCTCCTACGAGCAGTACTTC.